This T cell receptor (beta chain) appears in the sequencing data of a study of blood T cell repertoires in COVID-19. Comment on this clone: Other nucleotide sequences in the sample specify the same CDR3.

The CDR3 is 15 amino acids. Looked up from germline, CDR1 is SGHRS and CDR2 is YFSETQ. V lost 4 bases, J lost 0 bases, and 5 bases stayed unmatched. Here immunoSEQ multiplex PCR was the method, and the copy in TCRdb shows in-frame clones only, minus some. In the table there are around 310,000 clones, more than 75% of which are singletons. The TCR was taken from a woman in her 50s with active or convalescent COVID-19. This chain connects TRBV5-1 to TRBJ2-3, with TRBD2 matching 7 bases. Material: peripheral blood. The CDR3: CASSQLATSTDTQYF. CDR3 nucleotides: TGCGCCAGCAGCCAACTAGCGACAAGCACAGATACGCAGTATTTT.